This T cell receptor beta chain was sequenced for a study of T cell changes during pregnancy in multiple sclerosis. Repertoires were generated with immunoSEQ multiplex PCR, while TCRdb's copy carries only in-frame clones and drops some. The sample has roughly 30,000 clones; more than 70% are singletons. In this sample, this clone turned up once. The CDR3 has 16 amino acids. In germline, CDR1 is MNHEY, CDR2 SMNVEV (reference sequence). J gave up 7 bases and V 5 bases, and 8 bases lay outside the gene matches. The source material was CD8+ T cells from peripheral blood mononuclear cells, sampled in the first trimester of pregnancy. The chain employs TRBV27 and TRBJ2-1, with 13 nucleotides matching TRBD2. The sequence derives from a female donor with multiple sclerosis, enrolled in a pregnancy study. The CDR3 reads CASSPLPTSGRNEQFF. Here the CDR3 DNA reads TGTGCCAGCAGTCCCCTTCCGACTAGCGGGAGGAATGAGCAGTTCTTC.